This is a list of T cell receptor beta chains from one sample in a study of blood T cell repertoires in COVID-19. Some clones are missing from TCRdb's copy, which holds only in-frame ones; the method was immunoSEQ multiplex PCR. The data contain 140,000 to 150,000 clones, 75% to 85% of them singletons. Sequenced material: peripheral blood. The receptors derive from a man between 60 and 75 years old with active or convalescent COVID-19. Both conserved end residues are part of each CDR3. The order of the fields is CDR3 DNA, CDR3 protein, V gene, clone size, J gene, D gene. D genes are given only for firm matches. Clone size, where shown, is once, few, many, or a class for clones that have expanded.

CDR3 DNA: TGTGCCAGCAGTGAAATTGGGACTCGAGTCAAAAGGACAGATACGCAGTATTTT; CDR3 protein: CASSEIGTRVKRTDTQYF; V gene: TRBV2; clone size: .; J gene: TRBJ2-3; D gene: .
CDR3 DNA: TGTGCCAGTAGTATACAAGCGGGCCTCACAGATACGCAGTATTTT; CDR3 protein: CASSIQAGLTDTQYF; V gene: TRBV19; clone size: .; J gene: TRBJ2-3; D gene: .
CDR3 DNA: TGTGCCAGCTCAGAGCTACAGGGGAGGGAGCAGTACTTC; CDR3 protein: CASSELQGREQYF; V gene: TRBV18; clone size: .; J gene: TRBJ2-7; D gene: .
CDR3 DNA: TGCAGTGCTAGTCCATGGGTTAGCGGGAGTTCGACCGGGGAGCTGTTTTTT; CDR3 protein: CSASPWVSGSSTGELFF; V gene: TRBV20-1; clone size: once; J gene: TRBJ2-2; D gene: TRBD2
CDR3 DNA: TGTGCCAGCAGTGAAGCGCCAGGGACTAGCGGGAGTGGTTCCTACAATGAGCAGTTCTTC; CDR3 protein: CASSEAPGTSGSGSYNEQFF; V gene: TRBV2; clone size: .; J gene: TRBJ2-1; D gene: TRBD2
CDR3 DNA: TGTGCCAGCAGTTTGCCCTCAGGGGACTATGGCTACACCTTC; CDR3 protein: CASSLPSGDYGYTF; V gene: TRBV28; clone size: .; J gene: TRBJ1-2; D gene: .
CDR3 DNA: TGTGCCTGGAGTACCCGCCTAAACACCGGGGAGCTGTTTTTT; CDR3 protein: CAWSTRLNTGELFF; V gene: TRBV30; clone size: once; J gene: TRBJ2-2; D gene: .
CDR3 DNA: TGTGCCAGCAGTTTAACCGGTGGCTACACCTTC; CDR3 protein: CASSLTGGYTF; V gene: TRBV12-3/TRBV12-4; clone size: .; J gene: TRBJ1-2; D gene: .
CDR3 DNA: TGTGCCAGTAGTATCCAGAGGATGAACACTGAAGCTTTCTTT; CDR3 protein: CASSIQRMNTEAFF; V gene: TRBV19; clone size: .; J gene: TRBJ1-1; D gene: .
CDR3 DNA: TGCGCCAGCAGCCAAGATTGGGTGGGACAGGGTAGTTCACCCCTCCACTTT; CDR3 protein: CASSQDWVGQGSSPLHF; V gene: TRBV4-3; clone size: .; J gene: TRBJ1-6; D gene: TRBD1
CDR3 DNA: TGTGCCAGCTCACCCGAGACAGGGGGCTTGGAGCAGTTCTTC; CDR3 protein: CASSPETGGLEQFF; V gene: TRBV18; clone size: once; J gene: TRBJ2-1; D gene: TRBD1
CDR3 DNA: TGTGCCTGGAATTCAGAGAACACCGGGGAGCTGTTTTTT; CDR3 protein: CAWNSENTGELFF; V gene: TRBV30; clone size: .; J gene: TRBJ2-2; D gene: .
CDR3 DNA: TGTGCCAGCCGCCGGACAGGGGGAATCACTGAAGCTTTCTTT; CDR3 protein: CASRRTGGITEAFF; V gene: TRBV7-2; clone size: few; J gene: TRBJ1-1; D gene: TRBD1
CDR3 DNA: TGCGCCAGCAGCCAAGATAACAATCAGCCCCAGCATTTT; CDR3 protein: CASSQDNNQPQHF; V gene: TRBV4-3; clone size: few; J gene: TRBJ1-5; D gene: .
CDR3 DNA: TGTGCCAGCAGCCAAGGGAACAGGGGTTTCAGGGAGCAGTTCTTC; CDR3 protein: CASSQGNRGFREQFF; V gene: TRBV14; clone size: .; J gene: TRBJ2-1; D gene: TRBD1
CDR3 DNA: TGTGCCAGCAGCGGCGGGGGGACAGGGGATTTGGGTGGCTACACCTTC; CDR3 protein: CASSGGGTGDLGGYTF; V gene: TRBV5-4; clone size: .; J gene: TRBJ1-2; D gene: TRBD1
CDR3 DNA: TGCGCCAGCAGTGAGCCGGGGGGCGCCGATGAGCAGTTCTTC; CDR3 protein: CASSEPGGADEQFF; V gene: TRBV10-2; clone size: .; J gene: TRBJ2-1; D gene: .
CDR3 DNA: TGCGCCAGCAGCAAGCTGAGCGGGAGGGGAGAGACCCAGTACTTC; CDR3 protein: CASSKLSGRGETQYF; V gene: TRBV5-1; clone size: .; J gene: TRBJ2-5; D gene: TRBD2
CDR3 DNA: TGTGCCAGCAGCTCGGACAGCCCGGGCCGGGGCAATCAGCCCCAGCATTTT; CDR3 protein: CASSSDSPGRGNQPQHF; V gene: TRBV5-8; clone size: .; J gene: TRBJ1-5; D gene: .
CDR3 DNA: TGTGCCAGCAGTCCGCAGGGTTTGGGTCAGCCCCAGCATTTT; CDR3 protein: CASSPQGLGQPQHF; V gene: TRBV27; clone size: .; J gene: TRBJ1-5; D gene: .
CDR3 DNA: TGCGCCAGCAGCCAGTTTAGCGGGCCCTACAATGAGCAGTTCTTC; CDR3 protein: CASSQFSGPYNEQFF; V gene: TRBV4-3; clone size: few; J gene: TRBJ2-1; D gene: TRBD2
CDR3 DNA: TGCAGCGTTGAAGAAGGAGGGATGGGCACTGAAGCTTTCTTT; CDR3 protein: CSVEEGGMGTEAFF; V gene: TRBV29-1; clone size: .; J gene: TRBJ1-1; D gene: .
CDR3 DNA: TGTGCCAGCAGTTACTTAAAGGGACAGGGATATAACGAGCAGTACTTC; CDR3 protein: CASSYLKGQGYNEQYF; V gene: TRBV6-5; clone size: .; J gene: TRBJ2-7; D gene: TRBD1
CDR3 DNA: TGCGCCAGCAGTGACTACACTGAAGCTTTCTTT; CDR3 protein: CASSDYTEAFF; V gene: TRBV10-2; clone size: .; J gene: TRBJ1-1; D gene: .
CDR3 DNA: TGCGCCAGCAGAAACAGGGCCACAACTAATGAAAAACTGTTTTTT; CDR3 protein: CASRNRATTNEKLFF; V gene: TRBV5-1; clone size: .; J gene: TRBJ1-4; D gene: .
CDR3 DNA: TGTGCCTGGAGCCAAGACAGACCGTCCTCTGGAAACACCATATATTTT; CDR3 protein: CAWSQDRPSSGNTIYF; V gene: TRBV30; clone size: .; J gene: TRBJ1-3; D gene: .
CDR3 DNA: TGTGCCAGCTCACCAAACCAGGGCCCCCATCAGCCCCAGCATTTT; CDR3 protein: CASSPNQGPHQPQHF; V gene: TRBV18; clone size: .; J gene: TRBJ1-5; D gene: .
CDR3 DNA: TGTGCCAGTAGGTCCGGGACAGGGGAGGGTCAGCCCCAGCATTTT; CDR3 protein: CASRSGTGEGQPQHF; V gene: TRBV19; clone size: .; J gene: TRBJ1-5; D gene: TRBD1
CDR3 DNA: TGCGCCAGCAGCCAATCAGGGTGGACCGGGGAGCTGTTTTTT; CDR3 protein: CASSQSGWTGELFF; V gene: TRBV4-3; clone size: few; J gene: TRBJ2-2; D gene: .
CDR3 DNA: TGTGCCAGCAGTTACAGGACAGGGGGTGGCTACACCTTC; CDR3 protein: CASSYRTGGGYTF; V gene: TRBV6-5; clone size: .; J gene: TRBJ1-2; D gene: TRBD1
CDR3 DNA: TGTGCCAGCAGTTTGCGGCGGGGAGGGGGTAATGAGCAGTTCTTC; CDR3 protein: CASSLRRGGGNEQFF; V gene: TRBV27; clone size: .; J gene: TRBJ2-1; D gene: .
CDR3 DNA: TGTGCCAGCAGCTTAGATTACGGGACAGTCCACTTT; CDR3 protein: CASSLDYGTVHF; V gene: TRBV11-2; clone size: .; J gene: TRBJ1-6; D gene: TRBD1
CDR3 DNA: TGTGCCAGCTCCCCGCAGGGACACTTGAACACTGAAGCTTTCTTT; CDR3 protein: CASSPQGHLNTEAFF; V gene: TRBV2; clone size: .; J gene: TRBJ1-1; D gene: .
CDR3 DNA: TGTGCCAGCAGTGGACAGGGGACGAACACTGAAGCTTTCTTT; CDR3 protein: CASSGQGTNTEAFF; V gene: TRBV6-2/TRBV6-3; clone size: few; J gene: TRBJ1-1; D gene: TRBD1
CDR3 DNA: TGTGCCAGCAGCTTATTTTCCAGGGGGCTAAATTCACCCCTCCACTTT; CDR3 protein: CASSLFSRGLNSPLHF; V gene: TRBV7-2; clone size: .; J gene: TRBJ1-6; D gene: TRBD1
CDR3 DNA: TGTGCCAGCAGCTCACGGACAGGGGTGAACACTGAAGCTTTCTTT; CDR3 protein: CASSSRTGVNTEAFF; V gene: TRBV9; clone size: .; J gene: TRBJ1-1; D gene: TRBD1
CDR3 DNA: TGTGCCAGTAGAAGACAGGGGGCAGACGAGCAGTACTTC; CDR3 protein: CASRRQGADEQYF; V gene: TRBV19; clone size: .; J gene: TRBJ2-7; D gene: TRBD1
CDR3 DNA: TGTGCCAGCAGTCGTGGACAGCCACAAGAGACCCAGTACTTC; CDR3 protein: CASSRGQPQETQYF; V gene: TRBV27; clone size: .; J gene: TRBJ2-5; D gene: .
CDR3 DNA: TGTGCCAGCAGCTTAGTACAGATGAACACTGAAGCTTTCTTT; CDR3 protein: CASSLVQMNTEAFF; V gene: TRBV11-3; clone size: .; J gene: TRBJ1-1; D gene: .
CDR3 DNA: TGCGCCAGCAGCCTGGGTGGCGGGAGGGTCTCCGAGTTCTTC; CDR3 protein: CASSLGGGRVSEFF; V gene: TRBV5-1; clone size: .; J gene: TRBJ2-1; D gene: TRBD2
CDR3 DNA: TGTGCCTGGAGAAGCCATACAGGGAGTGAGCAGTTCTTC; CDR3 protein: CAWRSHTGSEQFF; V gene: TRBV30; clone size: .; J gene: TRBJ2-1; D gene: .
CDR3 DNA: TGTGCCAGCGGTATGATAGGGACAGGGGTTTACGAGCAGTACTTC; CDR3 protein: CASGMIGTGVYEQYF; V gene: TRBV18; clone size: .; J gene: TRBJ2-7; D gene: TRBD1
CDR3 DNA: TGTGCCAGCAGCTACGACAGGGAGCAGTTCTTC; CDR3 protein: CASSYDREQFF; V gene: TRBV9; clone size: .; J gene: TRBJ2-1; D gene: .
CDR3 DNA: TGTGCCACCAGCATGGTACAGAGCGGCACTGAAGCTTTCTTT; CDR3 protein: CATSMVQSGTEAFF; V gene: TRBV15; clone size: .; J gene: TRBJ1-1; D gene: .
CDR3 DNA: TGCGCCAGCAGCCCCGGTGGGGGGGCCGCGAACACTGAAGCTTTCTTT; CDR3 protein: CASSPGGGAANTEAFF; V gene: TRBV5-1; clone size: .; J gene: TRBJ1-1; D gene: .
CDR3 DNA: TGCGCCAGCAGCCAAGATGGAACAGGGGTTGAGAAACTGTTTTTT; CDR3 protein: CASSQDGTGVEKLFF; V gene: TRBV4-1; clone size: .; J gene: TRBJ1-4; D gene: TRBD1
CDR3 DNA: TGTGCCAGCAGCTTAGCCGGACTAGCGGGAGGGGGTGCCTACAATGAGCAGTTCTTC; CDR3 protein: CASSLAGLAGGGAYNEQFF; V gene: TRBV13; clone size: .; J gene: TRBJ2-1; D gene: TRBD2
CDR3 DNA: TGTGCCACCAGTGACCCCGGGACTAGCGGGTTTCCCGGGGAGCTGTTTTTT; CDR3 protein: CATSDPGTSGFPGELFF; V gene: TRBV24-1; clone size: .; J gene: TRBJ2-2; D gene: TRBD2
CDR3 DNA: TGTGCCAGCAGCCCGACGATGACAGGGGGCTCCGGTTTGGGACAGCCCCAGCATTTT; CDR3 protein: CASSPTMTGGSGLGQPQHF; V gene: TRBV6-2/TRBV6-3; clone size: few; J gene: TRBJ1-5; D gene: TRBD1
CDR3 DNA: TGTGCCAGCAGTCGGGATAACTATGGCTACACCTTC; CDR3 protein: CASSRDNYGYTF; V gene: TRBV25-1; clone size: .; J gene: TRBJ1-2; D gene: .
CDR3 DNA: TGTGCCAGCAGCTTCAACAAAAACAGTAACGCTGAAGCTTTCTTT; CDR3 protein: CASSFNKNSNAEAFF; V gene: TRBV7-6; clone size: .; J gene: TRBJ1-1; D gene: .
CDR3 DNA: TGCGCCAGCAGCCGGGGCACTGGCACTGAAGCTTTCTTT; CDR3 protein: CASSRGTGTEAFF; V gene: TRBV4-3; clone size: .; J gene: TRBJ1-1; D gene: .
CDR3 DNA: TGTGCCAGCACCTTTAGGACAGGGGGGGATGAGCAGTTCTTC; CDR3 protein: CASTFRTGGDEQFF; V gene: TRBV27; clone size: once; J gene: TRBJ2-1; D gene: TRBD1
CDR3 DNA: TGCGCCAGCAGCCAAGATACAATTACTAACTATGGCTACACCTTC; CDR3 protein: CASSQDTITNYGYTF; V gene: TRBV4-3; clone size: .; J gene: TRBJ1-2; D gene: .